This is a list of T cell receptor beta chains from one sample in a study of T cell repertoires in cytomegalovirus infection. No antigens are known for them. TCRdb re-called the reads with MiXCR, one entry per CDR3 protein. The sample holds about 570,000 distinct CDR3 sequences, about 40% seen once. Specimen: cultured PBMCs, collected from culture after CMV antigen stimulation. These receptors came from a human donor in good health (CMV status not recorded). Some clones in this sample may be carry-over from other donors' samples. CDR3s include the opening cysteine and the closing phenylalanine or tryptophan. The D gene is left open where the match is weak. Size is stated for part of the rows, as once, few or many counts, or as a class when the clone is expanded.

>TRBJ2-6|TRBD2|few|TRBV7-2
TGTGCCAGCAGCCCGGGGGGGACTATAATGTGGGGGGCCAACGTCCTGACTTTC
CASSPGGTIMWGANVLTF
>TRBJ2-1|.|few|TRBV7-8
TGTGCCAGCAGCCAGGAGGGTAGCGGTGTCTCCTACAATGAGCAGTTCTTC
CASSQEGSGVSYNEQFF
>TRBJ2-6|.|.|TRBV18
TGTGCCAGCTCGCCGACTAGTGGGTGGGCCAACGTCCTGACTTTC
CASSPTSGWANVLTF
>TRBJ1-5|.|.|TRBV7-9
TGTGCCAGCAGCTTAGATCTTCAGCCCCAGCATTTT
CASSLDLQPQHF
>TRBJ2-3|TRBD2|.|TRBV6-1
TGTGCCACGGGGGGGGACCCCACAGATACGCAGTATTTT
CATGGDPTDTQYF
>TRBJ1-6|.|.|TRBV20-1
TGCAGTTCCCGGGACGGGAGTTATAATTCACCCCTCCACTTT
CSSRDGSYNSPLHF
>TRBJ2-5|.|.|TRBV7-6
TGTGCCAGCAGCGTCCGGCCAGTGGAGACCCAGTACTTC
CASSVRPVETQYF
>TRBJ2-5|.|few|TRBV12-3/TRBV12-4
TGTGCCAGCAGCGTTGACGCCTACCAAGAGACCCAGTACTTC
CASSVDAYQETQYF
>TRBJ2-1|.|few|TRBV19
TGTGCCAGTAGTATCCCACAGGGCAGCTCCTACAATGAGCAGTTCTTC
CASSIPQGSSYNEQFF
>TRBJ2-7|TRBD2|few|TRBV6-6
TGTGCCAGCAGTGATTCCCGGACTAGTTCGGAGCAGTACTTC
CASSDSRTSSEQYF
>TRBJ2-5|TRBD2|once|TRBV10-3
TGTGCCATCAGCCCCGGCGCGGGAGGGCAGGAGACCCAGTACTTC
CAISPGAGGQETQYF
>TRBJ1-1|.|few|TRBV7-8
TGTGCCAGCAGCAAAAGGAGGACAGTAGCTGAAGCTTTCTTT
CASSKRRTVAEAFF
>TRBJ1-2|TRBD1|few|TRBV7-8
TGTGCCAGCAGCCCCAGGGGGGCGGGGGTAAATGGCTACACCTTC
CASSPRGAGVNGYTF
>TRBJ1-1|.|.|TRBV19
TGTGCCAGTAGTATAGGGGGGACGATGGTCACTGAAGCTTTCTTT
CASSIGGTMVTEAFF
>TRBJ2-1|TRBD2|.|TRBV11-2
TGTGCCAGCAGCTTTGGGACTAGCGGGGGGGCAATGTATGAGCAGTTCTTC
CASSFGTSGGAMYEQFF
>TRBJ1-3|.|.|TRBV7-8
TGTGCCAGCAGCTTAGACAGGTTCTCTGGAAACACCATATATTTT
CASSLDRFSGNTIYF
>TRBJ1-2|.|.|TRBV25-1
TGTGCCAGCAACGACGGGTGGAGGGGCTACACCTTC
CASNDGWRGYTF
>TRBJ2-3|.|many|TRBV5-4
TGTGCCAGCGCCCGAATGGCGGGTGATACGCAGTATTTT
CASARMAGDTQYF
>TRBJ2-7|.|.|TRBV7-2
TGTGCCAGCAGCTTGATTAGCGGCGAGCAGTACTTC
CASSLISGEQYF
>TRBJ1-2|.|.|TRBV6-1
TGTGCCAGCAGTGAGGAGGAGTTGGGAGGCTACACCTTC
CASSEEELGGYTF
>TRBJ1-1|.|.|TRBV2
TGTGCCAGCAGGTCAATTATGAACACTGAAGCTTTCTTT
CASRSIMNTEAFF
>TRBJ2-6|.|.|TRBV11-2
TGTGCCAGCAGCTTATTCGCTCCAAGCTCTGGGGCCAACGTCCTGACTTTC
CASSLFAPSSGANVLTF
>TRBJ2-7|.|.|TRBV29-1
TGCAGCTTCTCAGGGGACTCCTACGAGCAGTACTTC
CSFSGDSYEQYF
>TRBJ1-5|.|few|TRBV7-8
TGTGCCAGCAGCTTAAGTGTCAGCGTGTATGAGAATCAGCCCCAGCATTTT
CASSLSVSVYENQPQHF
>TRBJ2-7|TRBD2|few|TRBV7-2
TGTGCCAGCAGCACCCGACTAGCGGGAGGCCACGAGCAGTACTTC
CASSTRLAGGHEQYF
>TRBJ2-1|TRBD1|.|TRBV7-9
TGTGCCAGCAGCCGCGGGACAGGGGACTACTACAATGAGCAGTTCTTC
CASSRGTGDYYNEQFF
>TRBJ2-3|TRBD2|.|TRBV7-2
TGTGCCAGCAGCCTCGGACTAGCGGGAGTTACGCAGTATTTT
CASSLGLAGVTQYF
>TRBJ2-7|TRBD1|.|TRBV27
TGTGCCAGCAGACGCCGACAGGGCCTCTCCTACGAGCAGTACTTC
CASRRRQGLSYEQYF
>TRBJ1-3|TRBD1|few|TRBV15
TGTGCCACCAGCAGACCACAGGGGTTTGGTGGAAACACCATATATTTT
CATSRPQGFGGNTIYF
>TRBJ2-1|TRBD2|.|TRBV5-1
TGCGCCAGCAGCTTGTTAATGGGGGGGGAGCAGTTCTTC
CASSLLMGGEQFF
>TRBJ1-4|TRBD1|few|TRBV19
TGTGCCAGCACCGGACAGGGGGCGAACTTTAATGAAAAACTGTTTTTT
CASTGQGANFNEKLFF
>TRBJ1-1|.|.|TRBV10-1
TGCGCCAGCAGCACTGAAGCTTTCTTT
CASSTEAFF
>TRBJ1-1|.|.|TRBV2
TGTGCCAGCAGTGAAGGGTCGACGGTGAACACTGAAGCTTTCTTT
CASSEGSTVNTEAFF
>TRBJ1-5|.|few|TRBV7-2
TGTGCCAGCAGCGGGCAGTTTAGCAATCAGCCCCAGCATTTT
CASSGQFSNQPQHF
>TRBJ2-5|.|few|TRBV7-2
TGTGCCAGCAGCTCGTCTCCGGGGGGCTGGGTCGAGACCCAGTACTTC
CASSSSPGGWVETQYF
>TRBJ2-7|.|.|TRBV6-2/TRBV6-3
TGTGCCAGCAGTTACTCCGTCCACGAGCAGTACTTC
CASSYSVHEQYF
>TRBJ1-2|TRBD1|.|TRBV20-1
TGCAGTGCTAGCAAGGACAGGGGCGGCTACACCTTC
CSASKDRGGYTF
>TRBJ2-7|TRBD2|.|TRBV6-6
TGTGCCAGCAGCGATACTCGACTAGCGGTCTACGAGCAGTACTTC
CASSDTRLAVYEQYF
>TRBJ2-4|TRBD2|.|TRBV20-1
TGCAGTGCTAGAGCGGTTAGCGGGAGGATCGAAAACATTCAGTACTTC
CSARAVSGRIENIQYF
>TRBJ2-7|.|many|TRBV7-8
TGTGCCAGCAGCCCGGCGGCGGCTCTCGAGCAGTACTTC
CASSPAAALEQYF
>TRBJ1-3|.|.|TRBV7-9
TGTGCCAGCAGCGGCGGGACATTCTCTGGAAACACCATATATTTT
CASSGGTFSGNTIYF
>TRBJ2-1|TRBD2|.|TRBV27
TGTGCCAGCACACCGACTAGCGGGTACAATGAGCAGTTCTTC
CASTPTSGYNEQFF
>TRBJ1-5|.|.|TRBV29-1
TGCAGCGTTGAACCTCAACAGGGACAGCCCCAGCATTTT
CSVEPQQGQPQHF
>TRBJ2-1|.|once|TRBV28
TGTGCCAGCAACCCATGGGGTTCCCCCTACAATGAGCAGTTCTTC
CASNPWGSPYNEQFF
>TRBJ1-2|.|.|TRBV2
TGTGCCAGCAGTAATTCGGACACCTTCTATGGCTACACCTTC
CASSNSDTFYGYTF
>TRBJ2-1|.|few|TRBV7-2
TGTGCCAGCGGGGCGGCCTCCTACAATGAGCAGTTCTTC
CASGAASYNEQFF
>TRBJ2-3|TRBD2|few|TRBV10-3
TGTGCCATCAGTGAGGGGGGACTAGCGGACCCCCAGGATACGCAGTATTTT
CAISEGGLADPQDTQYF
>TRBJ1-4|.|.|TRBV14
TGTGCCAGCAGCCGGGGGCCCCCGAGAGAAAAACTGTTTTTT
CASSRGPPREKLFF
>TRBJ2-2|TRBD1|.|TRBV12-3/TRBV12-4
TGTGCCAGAAGGGACAGGAACACCGGGGAGCTGTTTTTT
CARRDRNTGELFF
>TRBJ2-1|.|.|TRBV6-2/TRBV6-3
TGTGCCAGCAGCCAGACTACCCGAAACTTTAATGAGCAGTTCTTC
CASSQTTRNFNEQFF
>TRBJ2-1|.|.|TRBV12-3/TRBV12-4
TGTGCCACCCAGGGAAGGGGGAGGGGTGAGCAGTTCTTC
CATQGRGRGEQFF
>TRBJ2-3|TRBD2|many|TRBV7-2
TGTGCCAGCAGCTCGCCTAGCGGGAGGCAGTATTTT
CASSSPSGRQYF
>TRBJ2-4|.|.|TRBV12-3/TRBV12-4
TGTGCCAGCAGTTTCCCTTCGGCGGGAAGAGACATTCAGTACTTC
CASSFPSAGRDIQYF
>TRBJ2-7|.|few|TRBV6-2/TRBV6-3
TGTGCCAGCGCGAGGACTGGGATCTACGAGCAGTACTTC
CASARTGIYEQYF
>TRBJ2-3|TRBD2|.|TRBV24-1
TGTGCCACCAGGAAAGCGGGGGCCTCCACAGATACGCAGTATTTT
CATRKAGASTDTQYF